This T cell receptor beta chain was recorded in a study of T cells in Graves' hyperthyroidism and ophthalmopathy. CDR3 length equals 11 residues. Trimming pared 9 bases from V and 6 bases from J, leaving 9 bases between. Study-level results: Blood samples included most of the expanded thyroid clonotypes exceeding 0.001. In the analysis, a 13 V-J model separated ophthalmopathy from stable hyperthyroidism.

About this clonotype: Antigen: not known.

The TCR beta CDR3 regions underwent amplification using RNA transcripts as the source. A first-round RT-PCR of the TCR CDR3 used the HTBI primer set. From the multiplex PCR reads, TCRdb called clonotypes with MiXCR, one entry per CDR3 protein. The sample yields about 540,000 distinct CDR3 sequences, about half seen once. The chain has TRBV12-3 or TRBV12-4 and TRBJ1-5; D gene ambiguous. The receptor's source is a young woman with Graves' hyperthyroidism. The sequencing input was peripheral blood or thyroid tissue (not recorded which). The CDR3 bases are TGTGCCAGTCTGAACAGTCAGCCCCAGCATTTT. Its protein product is CASLNSQPQHF.